Listed here are 20 T cell receptor beta chains from one sample, sequenced in a study of T cells after yellow fever vaccination. TCRdb reprocessed the 5' RACE reads with MiXCR, giving one entry per CDR3 protein. Here the sample spans around 350,000 distinct CDR3 sequences, about 6% being singletons. This specimen was PBMCs, taken 5 days after the yellow fever booster vaccination. The receptors derive from a man aged 25-40 years who received the YFV17D yellow fever vaccine.

The sample holds many counts of this clonotype. This chain connects TRBV20-1 to TRBJ2-7, with 8 bases aligning to TRBD1. V lost 6 bases, J lost 2 bases, and 6 bases stayed unmatched. The length of the CDR3 is 13 residues. Germline CDR1 is DFQATT and CDR2 is SNEGSKA (reference sequence). The CDR3 DNA sequence: TGCAGTGCCAGGACAGGGTCGGCCTACGAGCAGTACTTC. It is translated as CSARTGSAYEQYF.

The sample holds many counts of this clonotype. V and J are TRBV5-1 and TRBJ2-7; 11 bases fit TRBD2. The junction had 11 bases not matched to a gene; V was cut back by 4 bases and J by 5 bases. CDR1 is SGHRS and CDR2 is YFSETQ in the germline V gene. The CDR3 extends over 16 amino acids. Here the CDR3 DNA reads TGCGCCAGCAGCATCCAATTAGCGGGAGGGTCCCACGAGCAGTACTTC. As protein: CASSIQLAGGSHEQYF.

This clonotype has more than one count but fewer than ten. The chain joins TRBV4-3 to TRBJ2-3; D unresolved. CDR3 length: 16 residues. Trimming took 0 bases from V and 2 from J, leaving 12 bases between them. CDR1 LGHNA and CDR2 YSLEER come from the germline V gene. This CDR3 reads CASSQESRAITDTQYF. CDR3 bases: TGCGCCAGCAGCCAAGAAAGTCGGGCGATCACAGATACGCAGTATTTT.

This clonotype appeared a single time. The chain has TRBV5-1 and TRBJ2-1; D perhaps matches TRBD1 (6 bases). CDR1 and CDR2 (germline): SGHRS, YFSETQ. Trimming removed 4 bases at V and 9 bases at J, with 17 bases between. CDR3 length: 14 residues. The CDR3 reads CASSGDRLLGEQFF. The CDR3 nucleotides read TGCGCCAGCAGCGGAGACAGGCTTTTAGGTGAGCAGTTCTTC.

For this clonotype: Compared with germline, one end of the junction differs, possibly owing to a read error. This rearrangement joins TRBV4-2 to TRBJ1-1; D not certain. In germline, CDR1 is LGHNA, CDR2 YNFKEQ. The CDR3 runs 14 residues. The CDR3 nucleotides are TGTGCCGGCAGCTATCGACCCGAGAACACTGAAGCTTTCTTT. Protein sequence: CAGSYRPENTEAFF.

This clonotype was observed a few times. The DNA for the CDR3 is TGTGCCAGCAGCTCCCGGACAGGATCCCTCCAAGCAGATACGCAGTATTTT. The encoded protein is CASSSRTGSLQADTQYF. This chain uses TRBV5-4 with TRBJ2-3; 7 bases are shared with TRBD1. The CDR3 contains 17 residues. Germline loops: CDR1 SGHNT, CDR2 YYREEE (reference sequence). With 3 bases clipped from V and 4 bases from J, the junction kept 14 bases outside the gene matches.

This clonotype was recorded many times. V usage is TRBV29-1 and J usage is TRBJ2-3; no reliable D call. This CDR3 contains 12 residues. Germline CDR1 SQVTM, CDR2 ANQGSEA. V gave up 2 bases and J gave up 6 bases, with 9 bases separating them. CDR3 sequence reads: CSVESLRDTQYF. In DNA, the CDR3 is TGCAGCGTTGAAAGTCTTCGGGATACGCAGTATTTT.

This clonotype was recorded a few times. The rearrangement uses TRBV20-1 and TRBJ2-3, with 7 bases identical to TRBD2. This CDR3 has 16 residues. With V trimmed by 0 bases and J by 3 bases, 9 bases remained unmatched. Germline-derived CDR1 and CDR2 are DFQATT and SNEGSKA (reference sequence). CDR3 nucleotides: TGCAGTGCTAGAGATTGGGGCCTAGCGGATACAGATACGCAGTATTTT. It encodes CSARDWGLADTDTQYF.

This clonotype occurred a few times. The chain joins TRBV5-4 to TRBJ2-6, with unresolved D. The ends were cut back, 1 base at V and 2 bases at J, with 10 bases in the middle. Germline-derived CDR1 and CDR2 are SGHNT and YYREEE (reference sequence). CDR3 length: 16 amino acids. The CDR3 is CASSLMWGAGANVLTF. The CDR3 DNA reads as TGTGCCAGCAGCTTGATGTGGGGTGCTGGGGCCAACGTCCTGACTTTC.

This clonotype was seen many times. The rearrangement uses TRBV14 and TRBJ2-4; D gene uncertain. From germline, CDR1 is SGHDN and CDR2 FVKESK. The CDR3 has 13 residues. V shed 2 bases and J shed 8 bases, with 10 bases lying between them. CDR3 DNA: TGTGCCAGCAGCCAATTTCGTGATGACATTCAGTACTTC. It is translated as CASSQFRDDIQYF. Variable domain in full (rest from reference TRBV14 and TRBJ2-4): EAGVTQFPSHSVIEKGQTVTLRCDPISGHDNLYWYRRVMGKEIKFLLHFVKESKQDESGMPNNRFLAERTGGTYSTLKVQPAELEDSGVYFCASSQFRDDIQYFGAGTRLSVL.

This clonotype was seen only a few times. This chain joins TRBV5-5 and TRBJ2-5; 12 bases agree with TRBD2. The CDR3 covers 15 residues. Germline CDR1 reads SGHKS; CDR2 reads YYEKEE (reference sequence). Trimming took 0 bases from V and 5 from J; bases not matched to a gene: 2. Here the CDR3 reads CASSLASGRVETQYF. The CDR3 region has the DNA TGTGCCAGCAGCTTGGCTAGCGGGAGGGTTGAGACCCAGTACTTC.

This clonotype was detected many times. V is TRBV28 and J is TRBJ2-1, with 9 bases matching TRBD1. The junction had 1 base not matched to a gene; V was cut back by 6 bases and J by 4 bases. In germline, CDR1 is MDHEN, CDR2 SYDVKM. This CDR3 is 13 amino acids long. CDR3 in amino acids: CASSDRGYNEQFF. CDR3 DNA: TGTGCCAGCAGCGACAGGGGGTACAATGAGCAGTTCTTC.

The sample holds a few counts of this clonotype. This rearrangement joins TRBV7-9 to TRBJ2-1, with TRBD1 matching over 11 bases. The CDR3 loop spans 16 amino acids. CDR1 and CDR2 (germline): SEHNR, FQNEAQ (reference sequence). The junction had 10 bases not matched to a gene; V was cut back by 6 bases and J by 6 bases. CDR3 DNA: TGTGCCAGCAGTGAAAATCTGGGACAGGGGGTCAATGAGCAGTTCTTC. Its translation is CASSENLGQGVNEQFF.

Worth noting for this clonotype: Compared with germline, one end of the junction differs, possibly owing to a read error. The J gene is TRBJ2-7, the V gene TRBV20-1; D could derive from TRBD1 or TRBD2 (5 bases each). CDR1 and CDR2 (germline): DFQATT, SNEGSKA (reference sequence). The CDR3 has 13 residues. CDR3 bases: TGCAGTGCCCCCTTTGCAGGGACCTACGAGCAGCACTTC. It specifies CSAPFAGTYEQHF.

This clonotype has a handful of counts. This sequence joins TRBV5-1 and TRBJ2-2, with 7 bases aligning to TRBD1. The CDR3 runs to 17 residues. From germline, CDR1 is SGHRS and CDR2 YFSETQ. J lost 0 bases, V lost 0 bases, and 5 bases had no gene match. The CDR3 coding sequence is TGCGCCAGCAGCTTGGGACCCGGGACAGCGAACACCGGGGAGCTGTTTTTT. Translating it yields CASSLGPGTANTGELFF.

The V gene is TRBV4-3, the J gene TRBJ2-1; TRBD2 might be the D (6 bases). The germline V gene encodes CDR1 LGHNA and CDR2 YSLEER. The CDR3 sequence is 18 residues long. The V and J ends lost 0 bases and 8 bases respectively, with 23 bases between them. CDR3: CASSQDLGWRDRIDEQFF. The CDR3 DNA sequence: TGCGCCAGCAGCCAAGATCTGGGGTGGCGGGACCGTATAGATGAGCAGTTCTTC.

The chain carries TRBV12-3 or TRBV12-4 and TRBJ1-2; D is possibly TRBD1 (5 bases). There are 15 residues in the CDR3. V was cut by 5 bases and J by 0 bases, with 13 bases left in between. The CDR3 DNA reads as TGTGCCAGCAGTCCACGTGACAGAGCTAACTATGGCTACACCTTC. It yields the protein CASSPRDRANYGYTF.

This clonotype was recorded a few times. The chain joins TRBV12-3 or TRBV12-4 to TRBJ2-5; 8 nucleotides agree with TRBD2. J was trimmed by 5 bases and V by 3 bases; bases with no gene match: 5. The CDR3 runs to 14 residues. The CDR3 sequence: CASSFREGGETQYF. CDR3 nucleotide sequence: TGTGCCAGCAGTTTCCGGGAGGGCGGGGAGACCCAGTACTTC.

This clonotype was recorded many times. V usage is TRBV5-4 and J usage is TRBJ2-5, with a weak D call TRBD1 (5 bases). V was shortened by 2 bases and J by 2 bases, with 10 bases between the two germline ends. Germline V gene lookup returns CDR1 SGHNT and CDR2 YYREEE (reference sequence). CDR3 length: 14 residues. The CDR3 reads CASSFRKGQETQYF. The DNA of the CDR3 is TGTGCCAGCAGCTTCCGAAAGGGGCAAGAGACCCAGTACTTC.

The chain has TRBV9 and TRBJ2-2, with D perhaps matching TRBD2 (5 bases). Germline loops: CDR1 SGDLS, CDR2 YYNGEE. V lost 3 bases and J lost 6, with 18 bases in between. The CDR3 is made up of 16 amino acids. Here the CDR3 reads CASSASAGLGAGELFF. Here the CDR3 DNA reads TGTGCCAGCAGCGCGTCCGCCGGACTGGGCGCCGGGGAGCTGTTTTTT.